This T cell receptor beta chain was sequenced for a study of T cells in Graves' hyperthyroidism and ophthalmopathy. General study findings and limits: Most clonotypes expanded in the thyroid (above 0.001) were also present in blood.

This clonotype was detected many times. The antigen is undetermined. A patient was excluded if there was uncontrolled infection, other autoimmune disease, pregnancy or lactation. Researchers amplified the TCR beta CDR3 regions from RNA transcripts. The study used the HTBI primer set for a first-round RT-PCR of the TCR CDR3. TCRdb re-called the multiplex PCR reads through MiXCR, storing one row per CDR3 protein. Here the sample spans some 360,000 distinct CDR3 sequences, less than 20% being singletons. CDR3 length: 13 residues. Between the trimmed V and J ends, which lost 3 bases and 6 bases, there was a span of 8 bases. In germline, CDR1 is KGHDR, CDR2 SFDVKD.

The receptor was isolated from a woman aged 40 to 49 with Graves' ophthalmopathy. The chain couples TRBV24-1 to TRBJ1-5, with D maybe TRBD1 (5 bases). Material for sequencing was blood. Here the CDR3 DNA reads TGTGCCACCAGTGATCGAAGGGGTCAGCCCCAGCATTTT. Translation gives CATSDRRGQPQHF.